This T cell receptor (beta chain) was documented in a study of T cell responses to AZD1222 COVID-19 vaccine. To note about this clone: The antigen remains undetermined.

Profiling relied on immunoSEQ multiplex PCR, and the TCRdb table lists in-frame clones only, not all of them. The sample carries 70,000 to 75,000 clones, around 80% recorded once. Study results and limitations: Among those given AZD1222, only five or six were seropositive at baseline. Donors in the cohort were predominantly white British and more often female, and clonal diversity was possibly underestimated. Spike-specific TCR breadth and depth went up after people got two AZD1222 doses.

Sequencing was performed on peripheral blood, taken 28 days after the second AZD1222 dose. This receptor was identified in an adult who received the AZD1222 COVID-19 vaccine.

The DNA for the CDR3 is TGTGCCAGTAGTATAGATCTCTCTACGCACTATGGCTACACCTTC. Translating gives CASSIDLSTHYGYTF. The rearrangement uses TRBV19 and TRBJ1-2; D remains unclear. The CDR3 contains 15 residues. The germline V and J ends were trimmed by 0 bases and 3 bases, with 11 bases remaining between them. The germline V gene has CDR1 LNHDA and CDR2 SQIVND (reference sequence).